Listed below are T cell receptor beta chains from one sample, sequenced in a study of cytomegalovirus exposure and HLA in healthy donors. Method: immunoSEQ multiplex PCR; TCRdb's copy keeps in-frame clones and lacks some. This sample contains 130,000 or so clones. Sequencing used PBMCs. These receptors were collected from a man aged 18 to 30 in good health and CMV-seronegative. Both conserved end residues are part of each CDR3. D genes are given only for firm matches.

CDR3 length	D gene	J gene	V gene	CDR3 DNA	CDR3 protein
14	-	TRBJ2-7	TRBV2	TGTGCCAGCAGAGCGGGCCACCCGAGGCTCGAGCAGTACTTC	CASRAGHPRLEQYF
15	TRBD1	TRBJ2-2	TRBV9	TGTGCCAGCAGCGCGACAGGGGTTTACACCGGGGAGCTGTTTTTT	CASSATGVYTGELFF
17	TRBD2	TRBJ2-3	TRBV9	TGTGCCAGCAGCGTAGGAAGGAGCGGGATCAGCACAGATACGCAGTATTTT	CASSVGRSGISTDTQYF
16	-	TRBJ1-4	TRBV6-6	TGTGCCAGCAGTTACTGGGTCCTCTCGGGGGAGGAAAAACTGTTTTTT	CASSYWVLSGEEKLFF
11	-	TRBJ2-7	TRBV6-5	TGTGCCAGCAGTTACTCATCCGAGCAGTACTTC	CASSYSSEQYF
11	-	TRBJ2-7	TRBV29-1	TGCAGCGTTGGATCCCTATACGAGCAGTACTTC	CSVGSLYEQYF
13	-	TRBJ1-2	TRBV7-9	TGTGCCAGCAGCTTAGCGTTAGCAGAGGGCTACACCTTC	CASSLALAEGYTF
12	-	TRBJ1-5	TRBV28	TGTGCCAGCAGCCAACTAGGAAACCCCGAGCATTTT	CASSQLGNPEHF
15	-	TRBJ1-2	TRBV28	TGTGCCCTCGGGTCTACCGCAGGACTAATTATCGGTGTCACCTTC	CALGSTAGLIIGVTF
15	-	TRBJ1-5	TRBV7-6	TGTGCCAGCAGCCCAGAGGCGAGAAGGAATCAGCCCCAGCATTTT	CASSPEARRNQPQHF